The rows below give T cell receptor beta chains drawn from one sample of a study of T-cell reconstitution after alpha-beta-depleted transplantation in children. TCRdb processed the PCR reads anew with MiXCR; each CDR3 protein has one entry. The table records hundreds of thousands of distinct CDR3 sequences, roughly 13% of them present only once. The material sequenced was PBMCs, taken before TCRalphabeta/CD19-depleted stem cell transplant. Source of these receptors: a girl aged 2-9 years with congenital amegakaryocytic thrombocytopenia, due to receive a stem cell transplant. The CDR3 runs from the conserved cysteine through the conserved F or W. Fields, in order: V gene, J gene, D gene, clone size, CDR3 DNA, CDR3 protein. A D gene is named only where the DNA matches it firmly. Clone size is stated in some rows and not others, as once, few, many or a class when expanded.

v_call: TRBV11-3
j_call: TRBJ2-2
d_call: TRBD2
clone_size: .
cdr3_nt: TGTGCCAGCAGCCCAGATGGCCTAGCGGGATCAGCCGGGGAGCTGTTTTTT
cdr3_aa: CASSPDGLAGSAGELFF

v_call: TRBV7-9
j_call: TRBJ2-7
d_call: TRBD2
clone_size: many
cdr3_nt: TGTGCCAGCAGCTTAGTTGAGGGAGGGTCCCACGAGCAGTACTTC
cdr3_aa: CASSLVEGGSHEQYF

v_call: TRBV3-1
j_call: TRBJ2-5
d_call: TRBD2
clone_size: .
cdr3_nt: TGTGCCAGCAGCCAAGATACTAGCGGCTCGGGGGCCCAGTACTTC
cdr3_aa: CASSQDTSGSGAQYF

v_call: TRBV4-2
j_call: TRBJ1-4
d_call: .
clone_size: few
cdr3_nt: TGTGCCAGCAGCCAAGAGGTGACAGCTACTAATGAAAAACTGTTTTTT
cdr3_aa: CASSQEVTATNEKLFF

v_call: TRBV5-1
j_call: TRBJ2-7
d_call: .
clone_size: .
cdr3_nt: TGCGCCAGCAGCTTGGGCCGCGGGTTCTCCCACGAGCAGTACTTC
cdr3_aa: CASSLGRGFSHEQYF

v_call: TRBV3-1
j_call: TRBJ1-5
d_call: .
clone_size: few
cdr3_nt: TGTGCCAGCAGCCAAGCGGTTCGCAATCAGCCCCAGCATTTT
cdr3_aa: CASSQAVRNQPQHF

v_call: TRBV7-8
j_call: TRBJ1-1
d_call: TRBD1
clone_size: few
cdr3_nt: TGTGCCAGCAGCTTTACCGGGACAGGGGGCTTTGGAGCTTTCTTT
cdr3_aa: CASSFTGTGGFGAFF

v_call: TRBV15
j_call: TRBJ2-7
d_call: .
clone_size: .
cdr3_nt: TGTGCCACCACGGGGCCACCTGAGTACGAGCAGTACTTC
cdr3_aa: CATTGPPEYEQYF

v_call: TRBV9
j_call: TRBJ2-1
d_call: .
clone_size: many
cdr3_nt: TGTGCCAGCAGCGTAACAGGGTCCTACAATGAGCAGTTCTTC
cdr3_aa: CASSVTGSYNEQFF

v_call: TRBV3-1
j_call: TRBJ2-7
d_call: .
clone_size: .
cdr3_nt: TGTGCCAGCAAACCGGGACCCTCGGAGGACGAGCAGTACTTC
cdr3_aa: CASKPGPSEDEQYF

v_call: TRBV5-1
j_call: TRBJ2-7
d_call: .
clone_size: .
cdr3_nt: TGCGCCAGCAGCGTTTCTGGGGGGAGAAAGCCCCCTTCCTACGAGCAGTACTTC
cdr3_aa: CASSVSGGRKPPSYEQYF

v_call: TRBV25-1
j_call: TRBJ2-7
d_call: .
clone_size: many
cdr3_nt: TGTGCCAGCAGTTTAGTAGATACGGGGGAGCAGTACTTC
cdr3_aa: CASSLVDTGEQYF

v_call: TRBV12-3/TRBV12-4
j_call: TRBJ2-7
d_call: .
clone_size: few
cdr3_nt: TGTGCCAGCAGTTGGACCGGCTACGAGCAGTACTTC
cdr3_aa: CASSWTGYEQYF

v_call: TRBV7-9
j_call: TRBJ2-5
d_call: .
clone_size: .
cdr3_nt: TGTGCCAGCCCCGGACTTAACTGGGCCAGTGGTGGAGAGACCCAGTACTTC
cdr3_aa: CASPGLNWASGGETQYF